This record concerns one T cell receptor beta chain sequence. The antigen remains unidentified. This entry belongs to a study of beta chain features in type 1 diabetes. Points from the study as a whole: Any PCR bias toward short templates would affect both groups alike.

The study reverse transcribed the entire isolated RNA, so it sequenced expressed TCRB transcripts. The repertoire was sequenced with immunoSEQ multiplex PCR; TCRdb's copy has only in-frame clones and lacks some. The sample carries about 260,000 clones, roughly 70% recorded once. One heparinised draw, averaging roughly 100 mL, was taken per donor. Purity of each sorted population was above 95%. The source is a man aged 25 to 45 in good health. Sequencing used naive CD4+ T cells from blood.

The DNA for the CDR3 is TGCAGCGTTGATGGGGACTCCTACGAGCAGTACTTC. Its protein product is CSVDGDSYEQYF. The chain is built from TRBV29-1 and TRBJ2-7; D not resolved. Trimming removed 3 bases from V and 0 bases from J, with 6 bases in between. Germline loops: CDR1 SQVTM, CDR2 ANQGSEA. The CDR3 covers 12 residues.